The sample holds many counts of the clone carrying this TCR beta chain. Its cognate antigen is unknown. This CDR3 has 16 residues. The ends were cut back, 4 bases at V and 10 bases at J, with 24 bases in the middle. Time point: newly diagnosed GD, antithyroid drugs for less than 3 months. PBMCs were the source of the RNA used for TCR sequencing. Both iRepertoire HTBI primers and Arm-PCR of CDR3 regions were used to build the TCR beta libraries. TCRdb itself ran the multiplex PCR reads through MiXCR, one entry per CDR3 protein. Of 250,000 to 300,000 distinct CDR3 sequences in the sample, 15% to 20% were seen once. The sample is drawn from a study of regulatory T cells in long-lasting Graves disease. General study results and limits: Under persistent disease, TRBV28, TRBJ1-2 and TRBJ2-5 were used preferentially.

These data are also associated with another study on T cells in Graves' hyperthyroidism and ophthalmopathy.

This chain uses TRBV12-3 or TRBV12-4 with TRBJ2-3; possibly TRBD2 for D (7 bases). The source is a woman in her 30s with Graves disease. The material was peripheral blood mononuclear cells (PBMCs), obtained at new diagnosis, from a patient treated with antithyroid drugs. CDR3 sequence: CASSSRRGGVEDAQYF. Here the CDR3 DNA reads TGTGCCAGCAGTTCCCGCCGAGGGGGGGTTGAGGACGCGCAGTATTTT.